The rows below give T cell receptor beta chains drawn from one sample of a study of T cell responses to AZD1222 COVID-19 vaccine. Only in-frame clones appear in the TCRdb table, and some are missing; sequencing was by immunoSEQ multiplex PCR. The data show 93,000 or so clones, 91% seen once. The sequencing here drew on peripheral blood, taken on day 0 of AZD1222 vaccination. The source is an adult in good health. Both conserved end residues are part of each CDR3. Fields, in order: clone size, J gene, D gene, V gene, CDR3 protein. D genes are given only for firm matches. Clone sizes are given selectively: once, few, many, or a class where the clone is expanded.

NA TRBJ1-1 TRBD1 TRBV6-5 CASSDRGRTEAFF
NA TRBJ2-3 TRBD1 TRBV5-6 CASSWGEGATSTDTQYF
NA TRBJ2-3 NA TRBV7-3 CASSSDPSRTDTQYF
NA TRBJ2-7 TRBD2 TRBV4-1 CASSETSGPYEQYF
NA TRBJ1-1 NA TRBV19 CASSPPGLVAEAFF
NA TRBJ2-6 NA TRBV6-1 CASSDAVGISGANVLTF
NA TRBJ1-6 NA TRBV27 CASSSRTLSSYNSPLHF
NA TRBJ2-5 TRBD1 TRBV5-1 CASSSRDRGWETQYF
NA TRBJ1-4 NA TRBV18 CASSRSFNEKLFF
NA TRBJ2-7 NA TRBV15 CATSRVFSEQYF
NA TRBJ2-7 NA TRBV6-6 CASSGRSGTPYEQYF
NA TRBJ1-2 NA TRBV7-2 CASSLARGRSNYGYTF
NA TRBJ2-5 TRBD2 TRBV14 CASSPRASGQETQYF
NA TRBJ2-3 NA TRBV5-1 CASSLGDTDTQYF
NA TRBJ1-2 TRBD1 TRBV19 CASSTDRGSYGYTF
NA TRBJ1-2 TRBD1 TRBV29-1 CSVETGAGNGYTF
NA TRBJ1-3 NA TRBV6-1 CASSEAGARNTIYF
NA TRBJ1-3 NA TRBV28 CASTTGGAAGNTIYF
NA TRBJ2-7 TRBD1 TRBV5-1 CASSVSGTGIEQYF
NA TRBJ1-5 NA TRBV6-5 CASSPRTEVNQPQHF
NA TRBJ2-2 TRBD1 TRBV24-1 CATSQFGTAHTGELFF
NA TRBJ2-7 TRBD2 TRBV7-2 CASSPVQAGGAGEQYF
NA TRBJ2-7 TRBD2 TRBV28 CASSTRTSVSYEQYF
NA TRBJ1-1 TRBD1 TRBV18 CASYDRGVNTEAFF
NA TRBJ2-7 TRBD2 TRBV5-4 CASGVYGGRARYEQYF
NA TRBJ2-1 TRBD2 TRBV5-1 CASSLRTSGYNEQFF
NA TRBJ2-4 NA TRBV28 CASAWGLAKNIQYF
NA TRBJ2-7 NA TRBV7-2 CASRLTGGNEQYF
NA TRBJ2-5 TRBD2 TRBV9 CASSVVPGGGETQYF
once TRBJ2-1 NA TRBV7-3 CASSGQRASGLDNEQFF
NA TRBJ1-3 TRBD1 TRBV7-3 CASSEQGSFGNTIYF
NA TRBJ1-5 NA TRBV24-1 CATSDLAVIFEGKWPQHF
once TRBJ2-7 TRBD2 TRBV7-2 CASSPPGTSGRAEQYF
NA TRBJ2-7 NA TRBV18 CASSPQASEQYF
once TRBJ1-5 TRBD1 TRBV5-1 CASSLLGGEGNQPQHF
NA TRBJ1-2 NA TRBV12-5 CASGLDNLGGYTF
NA TRBJ2-6 NA TRBV19 CASSVNGANVLTF
NA TRBJ1-2 NA TRBV7-9 CASSFQDYGYTF
NA TRBJ1-2 NA TRBV28 CASSRGAAPYGYTF
NA TRBJ1-4 NA TRBV15 CATSREGGFNEKLFF
NA TRBJ1-5 NA TRBV27 CASSLLGGSNQPQHF
NA TRBJ2-7 TRBD2 TRBV6-5 CASRTDSGATYEQYF
NA TRBJ2-1 NA TRBV7-3 CASSQTRSGPYNEQFF
NA TRBJ1-4 NA TRBV25-1 CASSDSRVQGVEKLFF
NA TRBJ1-5 NA TRBV19 CASSIVGGLQPQHF
NA TRBJ2-2 NA TRBV5-8 CASNNRESNTGELFF
NA TRBJ1-6 NA TRBV5-1 CASSSQREIDSPLHF
NA TRBJ1-4 NA TRBV12-3/TRBV12-4 CASSLAGGEKLFF
NA TRBJ2-7 TRBD1 TRBV30 CAWTYGTGVAEQYF
NA TRBJ1-4 NA TRBV29-1 CSAGETRSEKLFF
NA TRBJ2-3 TRBD2 TRBV18 CASSPTSVTDTQYF
NA TRBJ2-7 NA TRBV3-1/TRBV3-2 CASSQVASNEQYF